These T cell receptor beta chains were read from a single sample in a study of human T cells and chemical hapten exposure. MiXCR, run by TCRdb on the RACE reads, gives a single entry per CDR3 protein. The profile shows around 380,000 distinct CDR3 sequences, around 5% of them singletons. The sequenced sample was whole blood, obtained in connection with sensitization to the hapten diphenylcyclopropenone (DPC). The receptors shown here come from a woman aged 50 to 65 with alopecia areata. Some clones in this sample may be carry-over from other donors' samples. Both conserved end residues are part of each CDR3. A D gene is named only where the DNA matches it firmly. Size values are once, few and many counts, or a class for expanded clones, and some rows have none.

NA,NA,TRBJ2-2,TRBV9,CASSSTGTSGELFF,TGTGCCAGCAGCTCGACAGGAACTAGCGGGGAGCTGTTTTTT
many,NA,TRBJ2-3,TRBV28,CASSSLEAGRTDTQYF,TGTGCCAGCAGTTCGCTCGAGGCGGGTAGGACAGATACGCAGTATTTT
many,TRBD1,TRBJ2-2,TRBV28,CASSYASTGVLMFF,TGTGCCAGCAGTTATGCCTCGACAGGGGTATTGATGTTTTTT
NA,TRBD1,TRBJ2-1,TRBV15,CAIRDRGRNEQFF,TGTGCCATCCGGGACAGGGGGCGAAATGAGCAGTTCTTC
many,NA,TRBJ2-1,TRBV19,CASSIRDRSGNEQFF,TGTGCCAGTAGTATCCGGGACCGATCGGGGAATGAGCAGTTCTTC
NA,TRBD1,TRBJ1-1,TRBV5-1,CASSLGDRGANTEAFF,TGCGCCAGCAGCTTGGGGGACAGAGGTGCCAACACTGAAGCTTTCTTT
NA,TRBD1,TRBJ2-2,TRBV15,CATSRDRGQGDTGELFF,TGTGCCACCAGCAGAGATCGGGGACAGGGTGACACCGGGGAGCTGTTTTTT
many,NA,TRBJ2-5,TRBV12-3/TRBV12-4,CASSLAGAETQYF,TGTGCCAGCAGTTTAGCAGGGGCAGAGACCCAGTACTTC
many,TRBD1,TRBJ2-3,TRBV5-4,CASSPLKGTGGFGDTQYF,TGTGCCAGCAGCCCCCTAAAGGGGACAGGGGGTTTTGGAGATACGCAGTATTTT
many,NA,TRBJ1-5,TRBV2,CASSDNQPQHF,TGTGCCAGCAGTGACAATCAGCCCCAGCATTTT
many,NA,TRBJ2-3,TRBV12-3/TRBV12-4,CASTGQGTDTQYF,TGTGCCAGCACCGGCCAGGGGACAGATACGCAGTATTTT
few,NA,TRBJ2-2,TRBV5-4,CASSLDRAGELFF,TGTGCCAGCAGCTTGGATCGGGCCGGGGAGCTGTTTTTT
many,NA,TRBJ1-1,TRBV12-3/TRBV12-4,CASSLQPTVNTEAFF,TGTGCCAGCAGTTTACAGCCCACGGTGAACACTGAAGCTTTCTTT
many,NA,TRBJ2-3,TRBV11-2,CASSLTGASTDTQYF,TGTGCCAGCAGCTTAACGGGAGCGAGCACAGATACGCAGTATTTT
NA,NA,TRBJ1-2,TRBV2,CASSAGPADTF,TGTGCCAGCAGTGCGGGCCCCGCTGACACCTTC
NA,NA,TRBJ1-1,TRBV27,CASSPFGEGSEAFF,TGTGCCAGCAGTCCCTTTGGGGAAGGGTCTGAAGCTTTCTTT
NA,TRBD2,TRBJ2-3,TRBV6-1,CATTSSGDTQYF,TGTGCCACAACTTCTAGCGGGGATACGCAGTATTTT
few,NA,TRBJ2-1,TRBV4-1,CASSQDEGLALNEQFF,TGCGCCAGCAGCCAAGATGAGGGCCTAGCGTTGAATGAGCAGTTCTTC
NA,TRBD2,TRBJ2-1,TRBV5-1,CASSPGTSGNNYNEQFF,TGCGCCAGCAGCCCCGGGACTAGCGGGAACAATTACAATGAGCAGTTCTTC
NA,TRBD2,TRBJ2-1,TRBV29-1,CSVEGSGSSYNEQFF,TGCAGCGTTGAAGGGAGCGGGAGCTCCTACAATGAGCAGTTCTTC
few,NA,TRBJ2-5,TRBV2,CASRRVGTLSETQYF,TGTGCCAGCAGGCGGGTGGGGACGCTCAGCGAGACCCAGTACTTC
many,NA,TRBJ1-6,TRBV6-1,CASIWLGRDSPLHF,TGTGCCAGCATCTGGCTGGGGAGGGATTCACCCCTCCACTTT
many,TRBD1,TRBJ1-2,TRBV18,CASSPRGTVSLRDSDGYTF,TGTGCCAGCTCACCCCGTGGGACAGTTTCCTTAAGAGATTCTGATGGCTACACCTTC
many,NA,TRBJ1-5,TRBV7-9,CASSWGDEPQHF,TGTGCCAGCAGTTGGGGGGATGAGCCCCAGCATTTT
many,NA,TRBJ2-5,TRBV7-6,CASSLGLLAFQETQYF,TGTGCCAGCAGCTTAGGACTGTTAGCCTTCCAAGAGACCCAGTACTTC
few,TRBD2,TRBJ2-1,TRBV6-2/TRBV6-3,CASSPSRGGAGGWNEQFF,TGTGCCAGCAGTCCCTCTAGGGGAGGAGCGGGAGGCTGGAATGAGCAGTTCTTC
many,NA,TRBJ1-2,TRBV5-1,CASSLEPHDRYTF,TGCGCCAGCAGCTTGGAACCCCATGATCGCTACACCTTC
many,NA,TRBJ2-7,TRBV20-1,CSAADWEYEQYF,TGCAGTGCCGCGGACTGGGAGTACGAGCAGTACTTC
many,TRBD2,TRBJ2-3,TRBV7-8,CASSPKRTSGRITDTQYF,TGTGCCAGCAGCCCAAAAAGAACTAGCGGGAGAATCACAGATACGCAGTATTTT
NA,NA,TRBJ1-1,TRBV25-1,CASSDSWNTEAFF,TGTGCCAGCAGTGACAGTTGGAACACTGAAGCTTTCTTT
NA,TRBD1,TRBJ1-5,TRBV2,CASSGDRGRDQPQHF,TGTGCCAGCAGTGGGGACAGGGGGCGCGATCAGCCCCAGCATTTT
few,NA,TRBJ1-4,TRBV12-3/TRBV12-4,CASSTLGGGLTNEKLFF,TGTGCCAGCAGTACCCTCGGGGGGGGGCTAACTAATGAAAAACTGTTTTTT
NA,NA,TRBJ2-1,TRBV7-9,CASSSCRDPSPCDEQFF,TGTGCCAGCAGCTCATGCCGGGACCCATCACCTTGCGATGAGCAGTTCTTC
many,TRBD2,TRBJ2-3,TRBV6-5,CASSYSRLAGADTQYF,TGTGCCAGCAGTTACTCTCGACTAGCGGGAGCAGATACGCAGTATTTT
many,TRBD2,TRBJ2-1,TRBV5-6,CASRPTSGGNEQFF,TGTGCCAGCAGGCCGACTAGCGGGGGCAATGAGCAGTTCTTC
many,NA,TRBJ1-3,TRBV28,CASSLRVSSGNTIYF,TGTGCCAGCAGTTTAAGGGTGAGCTCTGGAAACACCATATATTTT
few,TRBD1,TRBJ1-2,TRBV7-9,CASSPRTGTPMNYGYTF,TGTGCCAGCAGCCCCCGGACAGGAACTCCGATGAACTATGGCTACACCTTC
many,TRBD2,TRBJ2-1,TRBV5-6,CASSLELAGTEQFF,TGTGCCAGCAGCTTGGAGCTAGCGGGCACTGAGCAGTTCTTC
few,NA,TRBJ1-5,TRBV20-1,CSAGNGQPQHF,TGCAGTGCTGGGAATGGGCAGCCCCAGCATTTT
many,NA,TRBJ2-6,TRBV5-1,CASSLDGSSGANVLTF,TGCGCCAGCAGCTTGGACGGGAGCTCTGGGGCCAACGTCCTGACTTTC